Listed below are T cell receptor beta chains from one sample, sequenced in a study of Ad26.COV2.S vaccination and SARS-CoV-2 variants. TCRdb keeps only in-frame clones here, not all; method: immunoSEQ multiplex PCR. This table holds approximately 350,000 clones, 87% found once. The sample here was peripheral blood, taken in a trial of Ad26.COV2.S vaccine versus placebo. The origin of the receptors is a person between 18 and 60 years old who received the Ad26.COV2.S COVID-19 vaccine or a placebo. Both conserved end residues are part of each CDR3. Fields, in order: clone size, CDR3 length, J gene, V gene, D gene, CDR3 protein, CDR3 DNA. A D gene is named only where the DNA matches it firmly. Some rows mark clone size as missing; the rest say once, few, many or name a class of expanded clone.

clone_size: -; cdr3_length: 13; j_call: TRBJ1-1; v_call: TRBV7-3; d_call: -; cdr3_aa: CASRHGHNTEAFF; cdr3_nt: TGTGCCAGCAGACATGGACACAACACTGAAGCTTTCTTT
clone_size: -; cdr3_length: 15; j_call: TRBJ1-2; v_call: TRBV7-3; d_call: TRBD1; cdr3_aa: CASSDRDRTSRGYTF; cdr3_nt: TGTGCCAGCAGCGATCGGGACAGGACCTCTAGGGGCTACACCTTC
clone_size: once; cdr3_length: 16; j_call: TRBJ2-3; v_call: TRBV6-1; d_call: TRBD2; cdr3_aa: CASSEAASGGADTQYF; cdr3_nt: TGTGCCAGCAGTGAAGCAGCGAGCGGGGGGGCAGATACGCAGTATTTT
clone_size: -; cdr3_length: 16; j_call: TRBJ1-1; v_call: TRBV30; d_call: -; cdr3_aa: CAWSAPFRRRNTEAFF; cdr3_nt: TGTGCCTGGAGTGCCCCGTTTCGGCGGCGGAACACTGAAGCTTTCTTT
clone_size: once; cdr3_length: 17; j_call: TRBJ1-3; v_call: TRBV3-1/TRBV3-2; d_call: -; cdr3_aa: CASSQDRKVLWGNTIYF; cdr3_nt: TGTGCCAGCAGCCAAGATCGGAAAGTTTTGTGGGGAAACACCATATATTTT
clone_size: -; cdr3_length: 14; j_call: TRBJ1-5; v_call: TRBV6-6; d_call: -; cdr3_aa: CASTPPGGNQPQHF; cdr3_nt: TGTGCCAGCACCCCTCCCGGAGGCAATCAGCCCCAGCATTTT
clone_size: -; cdr3_length: 17; j_call: TRBJ2-3; v_call: TRBV4-3; d_call: -; cdr3_aa: CASSQDGRRGPTDTQYF; cdr3_nt: TGCGCCAGCAGCCAAGACGGTAGGCGGGGGCCCACGGATACGCAGTATTTT
clone_size: -; cdr3_length: 15; j_call: TRBJ2-2; v_call: TRBV5-1; d_call: TRBD1; cdr3_aa: CASSSGTGDTGELFF; cdr3_nt: TGCGCCAGCAGTTCCGGGACAGGGGATACCGGGGAGCTGTTTTTT
clone_size: -; cdr3_length: 13; j_call: TRBJ2-5; v_call: TRBV10-3; d_call: -; cdr3_aa: CAISAGVKETQYF; cdr3_nt: TGTGCCATCAGTGCAGGGGTGAAAGAGACCCAGTACTTC
clone_size: -; cdr3_length: 17; j_call: TRBJ2-2; v_call: TRBV15; d_call: TRBD2; cdr3_aa: CATSRPGGDPGTGELFF; cdr3_nt: TGTGCCACCAGCAGACCGGGGGGGGACCCCGGTACCGGGGAGCTGTTTTTT
clone_size: -; cdr3_length: 15; j_call: TRBJ1-5; v_call: TRBV7-9; d_call: -; cdr3_aa: CASSLARDSNQPQHF; cdr3_nt: TGTGCCAGCAGCTTAGCCAGGGATAGCAATCAGCCCCAGCATTTT
clone_size: -; cdr3_length: 14; j_call: TRBJ2-7; v_call: TRBV5-1; d_call: TRBD1; cdr3_aa: CASSSGQGVNEQYF; cdr3_nt: TGCGCCAGCAGCTCGGGACAGGGGGTGAACGAGCAGTACTTC
clone_size: -; cdr3_length: 15; j_call: TRBJ2-1; v_call: TRBV6-4; d_call: TRBD2; cdr3_aa: CASSGGTSGEDEQFF; cdr3_nt: TGTGCCAGCAGTGGTGGGACTAGCGGGGAGGATGAGCAGTTCTTC
clone_size: -; cdr3_length: 15; j_call: TRBJ2-3; v_call: TRBV6-5; d_call: TRBD1; cdr3_aa: CASSPTGGRGDTQYF; cdr3_nt: TGTGCCAGCAGTCCTACAGGGGGCAGGGGAGATACGCAGTATTTT
clone_size: -; cdr3_length: 17; j_call: TRBJ2-2; v_call: TRBV9; d_call: TRBD2; cdr3_aa: CASSTETSGGPTGELFF; cdr3_nt: TGTGCCAGCAGCACTGAGACTAGCGGGGGCCCGACCGGGGAGCTGTTTTTT
clone_size: -; cdr3_length: 13; j_call: TRBJ1-5; v_call: TRBV12-3/TRBV12-4; d_call: -; cdr3_aa: CASTLNSNQPQHF; cdr3_nt: TGTGCCAGCACTCTGAATAGCAATCAGCCCCAGCATTTT
clone_size: -; cdr3_length: 14; j_call: TRBJ2-2; v_call: TRBV30; d_call: TRBD2; cdr3_aa: CAWGTSGGSGELFF; cdr3_nt: TGTGCCTGGGGGACTAGCGGGGGCTCCGGGGAGCTGTTTTTT
clone_size: -; cdr3_length: 14; j_call: TRBJ1-6; v_call: TRBV23-1; d_call: -; cdr3_aa: CAIRTAFHNSPLHF; cdr3_nt: TGCGCCATCCGAACAGCCTTCCATAATTCACCCCTCCACTTT
clone_size: few; cdr3_length: 13; j_call: TRBJ1-1; v_call: TRBV5-1; d_call: -; cdr3_aa: CASSTGSNTEAFF; cdr3_nt: TGCGCCAGCAGCACCGGTTCGAACACTGAAGCTTTCTTT
clone_size: -; cdr3_length: 16; j_call: TRBJ2-1; v_call: TRBV6-2/TRBV6-3; d_call: TRBD2; cdr3_aa: CASSRPLAGGRNEQFF; cdr3_nt: TGTGCCAGCAGTCGACCTCTAGCGGGGGGGCGCAATGAGCAGTTCTTC
clone_size: -; cdr3_length: 16; j_call: TRBJ2-3; v_call: TRBV6-6; d_call: -; cdr3_aa: CASSYHRDGGRDTQYF; cdr3_nt: TGTGCCAGCAGTTACCATAGGGACGGAGGCAGGGATACGCAGTATTTT
clone_size: -; cdr3_length: 16; j_call: TRBJ1-1; v_call: TRBV19; d_call: -; cdr3_aa: CASSISAATQNTEAFF; cdr3_nt: TGTGCCAGTAGTATATCAGCCGCCACCCAGAACACTGAAGCTTTCTTT
clone_size: -; cdr3_length: 17; j_call: TRBJ2-6; v_call: TRBV5-6; d_call: -; cdr3_aa: CASSLYGQPSGANVLTF; cdr3_nt: TGTGCCAGCAGCTTGTATGGGCAGCCCTCTGGGGCCAACGTCCTGACTTTC
clone_size: -; cdr3_length: 16; j_call: TRBJ2-2; v_call: TRBV18; d_call: -; cdr3_aa: CASSPGRGQGTGELFF; cdr3_nt: TGTGCCAGCTCACCCGGCCGGGGGCAGGGCACCGGGGAGCTGTTTTTT
clone_size: -; cdr3_length: 13; j_call: TRBJ2-1; v_call: TRBV7-3; d_call: -; cdr3_aa: CASSFGSNNEQFF; cdr3_nt: TGTGCCAGCAGCTTTGGATCCAACAATGAGCAGTTCTTC
clone_size: -; cdr3_length: 12; j_call: TRBJ2-5; v_call: TRBV6-5; d_call: -; cdr3_aa: CAVRGDRETQYF; cdr3_nt: TGTGCCGTGCGGGGGGACAGGGAGACCCAGTACTTC
clone_size: -; cdr3_length: 17; j_call: TRBJ1-2; v_call: TRBV5-1; d_call: -; cdr3_aa: CASSLVPPPGLSYGYTF; cdr3_nt: TGCGCCAGCAGCTTGGTCCCCCCTCCAGGGTTAAGCTATGGCTACACCTTC
clone_size: -; cdr3_length: 14; j_call: TRBJ1-2; v_call: TRBV11-2; d_call: -; cdr3_aa: CASSLVISGDGYTF; cdr3_nt: TGTGCCAGCAGCTTAGTTATATCAGGGGATGGCTACACCTTC
clone_size: -; cdr3_length: 14; j_call: TRBJ2-7; v_call: TRBV5-1; d_call: -; cdr3_aa: CASSTTRSSYEQYF; cdr3_nt: TGCGCCAGCAGCACAACGAGGAGCTCCTACGAGCAGTACTTC